One and the same sample provided the 3 T cell receptor beta chains below, sequenced in a study of beta chain features in type 1 diabetes. All of the isolated RNA was reverse transcribed, so expressed TCRB transcripts were sequenced. Using immunoSEQ multiplex PCR, the repertoire was profiled, and TCRdb retains in-frame clones only, with some absent. This sample has about 900,000 clones, with roughly a sixth found just once. Sequences were obtained from naive CD4+ T cells from blood. These receptors originate from a woman younger than 30 in good health.

The rearrangement links TRBV5-1 to TRBJ1-2; TRBD1 is a possible D gene (5 bases). V was trimmed by 6 bases and J by 7 bases, leaving 25 bases between them. The CDR3 runs to 16 residues. Germline loops: CDR1 SGHRS, CDR2 YFSETQ. The CDR3 DNA is TGCGCCAGCATGGAGGGGAGTTGGGCTGGGTATGGTGGCTACACCTTC. It specifies CASMEGSWAGYGGYTF.

The table lists this clone with a few counts. This chain connects TRBV9 to TRBJ2-1, with D unclear. The length of the CDR3 is 13 residues. The germline V and J ends were trimmed by 0 bases and 5 bases, with 6 bases remaining between them. Germline CDR1 is SGDLS and CDR2 is YYNGEE. CDR3 sequence (DNA): TGTGCCAGCAGCGTAGGACTGAACAATGAGCAGTTCTTC. Amino acids: CASSVGLNNEQFF.

In this sample, this clone turned up a few times. The chain couples TRBV28 to TRBJ2-7, with D possibly being TRBD2 (5 bases). This CDR3 has 12 residues. The V gene lost 5 bases and the J gene lost 4 bases, with 9 bases spanning the gap. Germline V gene lookup returns CDR1 MDHEN and CDR2 SYDVKM. In nucleotides, the CDR3 is TGTGCCAGCAGTATAGAGGGTTACGAGCAGTACTTC. Protein sequence: CASSIEGYEQYF.